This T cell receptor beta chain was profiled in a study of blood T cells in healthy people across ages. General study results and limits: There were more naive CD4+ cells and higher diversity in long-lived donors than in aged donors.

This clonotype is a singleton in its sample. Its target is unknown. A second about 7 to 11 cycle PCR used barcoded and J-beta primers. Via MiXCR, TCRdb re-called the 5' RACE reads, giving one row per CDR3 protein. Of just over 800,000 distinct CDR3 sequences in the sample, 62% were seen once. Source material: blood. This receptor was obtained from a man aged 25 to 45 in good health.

CDR3 sequence: CASSPGGWWFF. CDR3 coding DNA: TGCGCCAGCAGCCCGGGGGGTTGGTGGTTCTTC. The V call is TRBV5-1, the J call TRBJ2-1; 7 nucleotides match TRBD2. Germline lookup yields CDR1 SGHRS and CDR2 YFSETQ. The CDR3 is 11 residues long. V shed 4 bases and J 15 bases; nucleotides not matched to a gene: 7.